The following is a T cell receptor (beta chain) sequence with its context. No antigen is known for it. The repertoire was sequenced with immunoSEQ multiplex PCR; TCRdb's copy has only in-frame clones and lacks some. The table lists 110,000 or so clones, around 90% of them singletons. The sample belongs to a study of T cell responses to AZD1222 COVID-19 vaccine. CDR1 SGHRS and CDR2 YFSETQ come from the germline V gene. CDR3 length: 14 amino acids. V shed 2 bases, J shed 2 bases, and the junction held 4 bases outside the gene matches. Findings of the study overall: Targets within unmutated variant regions were reportedly found for nearly half of spike-specific TCRs. Researchers report vaccine-associated CD4 TCRs spanning spike, with dominance at 160-218 and 743-854.

Sequencing was performed on peripheral blood, taken on day 0 of MenACWY control vaccination. The rearrangement joins TRBV5-1 to TRBJ2-7; TRBD2 aligns across 7 bases. This clonotype was sampled from an adult in good health. The CDR3 loop is CASSLGGTTYEQYF. CDR3 nucleotides: TGCGCCAGCAGCTTAGGAGGGACTACCTACGAGCAGTACTTC.